Included here is one T cell receptor (beta chain) sequence, with context. No antigen is known for it. Stated time point: sample taken at primary tumor resection. Samples were obtained from some 72 donors, all untreated early-stage non-small cell lung cancer patients. The sequenced material consisted of unsorted whole RNA from tumor, nontumor lung or frozen PBMC. This sample is part of a study of spatial heterogeneity in lung cancer. General study results and limits: Tracking of tumor mutation counts was seen in expanded intratumoral alpha and beta TCR counts. Approximate estimated coverage of tumor T cells amounted to 7% to 9% for alpha and less than 15% for beta chains.

The CDR3 sequence is 17 residues long. Germline V CDR1 and CDR2: SGHTA, FQGNSA. Trimming left V 1 base short and J 5 bases short, with 15 bases between. TCRdb analysed the 5' RACE reads with MiXCR anew, one entry per CDR3 protein. Here the sample spans approximately 9,500 distinct CDR3 sequences, 7.5% to 9.5% being singletons. The sample in question was lung tumor tissue, obtained at surgery. The clonotype was recovered from a male donor with early-stage non-small cell lung cancer. The genes are TRBV7-2 and TRBJ1-6; no clear D gene. The CDR3: CASSLGLYGYNNSPLHF. CDR3 coding DNA: TGTGCCAGCAGCTTAGGTCTATACGGCTACAATAATTCACCCCTCCACTTT. The variable domain in full, with the rest retrieved from reference TRBV7-2 and TRBJ1-6, is GAGVSQSPSNKVTEKGKDVELRCDPISGHTALYWYRQSLGQGLEFLIYFQGNSAPDKSGLPSDRFSAERTGGSVSTLTIQRTQQEDSAVYLCASSLGLYGYNNSPLHFGNGTRLTVT.